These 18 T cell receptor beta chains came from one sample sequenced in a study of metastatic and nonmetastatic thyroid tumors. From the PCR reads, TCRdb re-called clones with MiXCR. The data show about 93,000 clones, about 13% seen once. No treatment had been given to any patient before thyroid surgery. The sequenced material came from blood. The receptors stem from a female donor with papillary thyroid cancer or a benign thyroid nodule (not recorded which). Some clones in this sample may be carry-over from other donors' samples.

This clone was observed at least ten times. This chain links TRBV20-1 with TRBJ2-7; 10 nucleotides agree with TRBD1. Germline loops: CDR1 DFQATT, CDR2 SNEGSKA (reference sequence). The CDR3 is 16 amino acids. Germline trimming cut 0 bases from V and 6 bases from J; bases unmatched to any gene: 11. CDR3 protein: CSARDAAATGGAEQYF. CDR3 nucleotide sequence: TGCAGTGCTAGAGATGCCGCTGCGACAGGGGGCGCCGAGCAGTACTTC.

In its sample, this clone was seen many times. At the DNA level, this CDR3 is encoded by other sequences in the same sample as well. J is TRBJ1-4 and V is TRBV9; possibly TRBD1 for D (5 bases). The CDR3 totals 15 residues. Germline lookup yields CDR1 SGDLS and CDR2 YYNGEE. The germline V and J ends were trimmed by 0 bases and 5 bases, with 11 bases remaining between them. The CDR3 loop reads CASSVGQGSNEKLFF. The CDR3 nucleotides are TGTGCCAGCAGCGTAGGGCAGGGATCAAATGAAAAACTGTTTTTT. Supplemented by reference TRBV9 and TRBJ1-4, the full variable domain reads DSGVTQTPKHLITATGQRVTLRCSPRSGDLSVYWYQQSLDQGLQFLIQYYNGEERAKGNILERFSAQQFPDLHSELNLSSLELGDSALYFCASSVGQGSNEKLFFGSGTQLSVL.

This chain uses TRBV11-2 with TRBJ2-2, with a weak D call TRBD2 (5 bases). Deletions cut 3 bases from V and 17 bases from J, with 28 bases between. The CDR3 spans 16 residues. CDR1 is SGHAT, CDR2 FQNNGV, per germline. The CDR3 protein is CASSFWGSSHTGDLFF. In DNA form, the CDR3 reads TGTGCCAGCAGCTTCTGGGGTAGCAGCCACACCGGGGATCTATTTTTT.

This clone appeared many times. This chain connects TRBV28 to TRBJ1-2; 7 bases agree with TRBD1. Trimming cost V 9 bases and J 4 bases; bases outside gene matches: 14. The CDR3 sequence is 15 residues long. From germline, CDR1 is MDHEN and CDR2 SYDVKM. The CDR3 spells CASATQGGGGYGYTF. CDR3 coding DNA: TGTGCCAGTGCTACCCAGGGAGGGGGCGGCTATGGCTACACCTTC.

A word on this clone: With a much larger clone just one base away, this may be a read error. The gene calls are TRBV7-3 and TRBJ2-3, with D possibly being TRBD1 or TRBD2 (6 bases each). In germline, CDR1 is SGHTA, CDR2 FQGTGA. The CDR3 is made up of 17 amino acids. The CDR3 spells CAGSLVGRGRHQITQYF. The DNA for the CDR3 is TGTGCCGGCAGCTTAGTGGGCCGGGGGCGTCATCAGATTACGCAGTATTTT.

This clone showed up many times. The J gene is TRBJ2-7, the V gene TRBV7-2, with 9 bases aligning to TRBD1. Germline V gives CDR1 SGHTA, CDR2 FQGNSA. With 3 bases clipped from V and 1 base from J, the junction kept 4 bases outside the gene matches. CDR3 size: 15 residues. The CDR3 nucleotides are TGTGCCAGCAGCTTCCACAGGGGGCAATCCTACGAGCAGTACTTC. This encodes CASSFHRGQSYEQYF.

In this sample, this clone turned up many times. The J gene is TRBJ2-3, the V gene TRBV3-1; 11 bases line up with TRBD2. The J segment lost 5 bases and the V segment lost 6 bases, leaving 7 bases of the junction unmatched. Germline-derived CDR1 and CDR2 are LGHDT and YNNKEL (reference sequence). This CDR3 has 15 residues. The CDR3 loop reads CASRQLAGAGDTQYF. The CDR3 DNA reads TGTGCCAGCAGGCAACTAGCGGGAGCAGGAGATACGCAGTATTTT.

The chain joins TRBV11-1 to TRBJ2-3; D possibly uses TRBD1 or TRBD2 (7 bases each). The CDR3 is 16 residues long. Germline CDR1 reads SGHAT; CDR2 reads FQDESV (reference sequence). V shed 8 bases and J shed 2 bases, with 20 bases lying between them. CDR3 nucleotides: TGTGCCAGCCAGCTTAGTTCAGGGGGGGACACAGATACGCAGTATTTT. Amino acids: CASQLSSGGDTDTQYF. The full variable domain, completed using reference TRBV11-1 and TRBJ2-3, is EAEVAQSPRYKITEKSQAVAFWCDPISGHATLYWYRQILGQGPELLVQFQDESVVDDSQLPKDRFSAERLKGVDSTLKIQPAELGDSAMYLCASQLSSGGDTDTQYFGPGTRLTVL.

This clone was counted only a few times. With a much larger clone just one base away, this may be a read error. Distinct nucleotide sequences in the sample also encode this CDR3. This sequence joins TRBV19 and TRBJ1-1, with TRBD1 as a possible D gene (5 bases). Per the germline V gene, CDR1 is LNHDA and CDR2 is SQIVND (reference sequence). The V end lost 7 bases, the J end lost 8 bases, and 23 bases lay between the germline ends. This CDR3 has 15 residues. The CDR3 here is CASIGVAAAWGEAFF. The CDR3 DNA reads TGTGCCAGTATTGGGGTGGCGGCAGCCTGGGGGGAAGCTTTCTTT.

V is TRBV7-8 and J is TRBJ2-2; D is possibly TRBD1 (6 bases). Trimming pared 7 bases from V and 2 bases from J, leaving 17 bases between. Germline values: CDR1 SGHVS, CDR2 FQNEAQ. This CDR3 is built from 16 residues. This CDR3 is CASTWTVLINTGELFF. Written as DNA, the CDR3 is TGTGCCAGCACCTGGACAGTGTTGATCAACACCGGGGAGCTGTTTTTT.

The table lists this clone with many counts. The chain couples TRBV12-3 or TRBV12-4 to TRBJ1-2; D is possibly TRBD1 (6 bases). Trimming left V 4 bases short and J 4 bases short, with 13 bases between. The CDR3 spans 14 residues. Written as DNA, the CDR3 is TGTGCCAGCAGTTCGGGGGCGCGGGGCTATGGCTACACCTTC. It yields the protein CASSSGARGYGYTF.

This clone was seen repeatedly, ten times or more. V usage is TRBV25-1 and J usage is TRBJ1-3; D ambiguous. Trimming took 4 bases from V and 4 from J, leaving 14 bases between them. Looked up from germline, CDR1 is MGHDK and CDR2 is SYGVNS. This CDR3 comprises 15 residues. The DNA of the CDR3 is TGTGCCAGCAGTGTCCTCTCTCCCTCCGGAAACACCATATATTTT. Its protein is CASSVLSPSGNTIYF.

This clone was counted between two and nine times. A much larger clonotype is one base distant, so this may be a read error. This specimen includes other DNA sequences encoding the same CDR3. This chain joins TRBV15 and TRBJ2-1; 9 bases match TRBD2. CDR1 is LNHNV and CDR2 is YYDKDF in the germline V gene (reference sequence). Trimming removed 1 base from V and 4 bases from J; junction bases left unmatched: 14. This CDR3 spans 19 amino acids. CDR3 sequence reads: CATSRGGSGRGGSYNEQFF. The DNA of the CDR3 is TGTGCCACCAGCAGAGGGGGTAGCGGGAGAGGAGGCTCATACAATGAGCAGTTCTTC. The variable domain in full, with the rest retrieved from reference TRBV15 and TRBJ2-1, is DAMVIQNPRYQVTQFGKPVTLSCSQTLNHNVMYWYQQKSSQAPKLLFHYYDKDFNNEADTPDNFQSRRPNTSFCFLDIRSPGLGDTAMYLCATSRGGSGRGGSYNEQFFGPGTRLTVL.

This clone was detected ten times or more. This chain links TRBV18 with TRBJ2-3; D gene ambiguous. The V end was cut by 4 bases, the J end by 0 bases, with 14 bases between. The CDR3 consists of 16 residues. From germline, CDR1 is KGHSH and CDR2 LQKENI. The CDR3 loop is CASSLFTAASTDTQYF. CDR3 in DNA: TGTGCCAGCTCACTCTTTACGGCGGCCAGCACAGATACGCAGTATTTT.

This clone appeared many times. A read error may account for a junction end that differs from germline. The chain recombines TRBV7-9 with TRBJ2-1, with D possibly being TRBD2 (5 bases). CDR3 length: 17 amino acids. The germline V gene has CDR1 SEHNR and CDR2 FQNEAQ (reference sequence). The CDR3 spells CASRLGIASSSYNEQFF. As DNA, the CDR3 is TGTGCCAGCAGATTAGGGATAGCGTCGAGCTCCTACAATGAGCAGTTCTTC.

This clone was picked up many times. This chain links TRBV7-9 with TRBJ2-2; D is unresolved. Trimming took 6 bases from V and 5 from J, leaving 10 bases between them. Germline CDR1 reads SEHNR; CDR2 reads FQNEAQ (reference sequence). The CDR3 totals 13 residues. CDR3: CASRNVGTGELFF. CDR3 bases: TGTGCCAGCAGAAATGTGGGTACCGGGGAGCTGTTTTTT.

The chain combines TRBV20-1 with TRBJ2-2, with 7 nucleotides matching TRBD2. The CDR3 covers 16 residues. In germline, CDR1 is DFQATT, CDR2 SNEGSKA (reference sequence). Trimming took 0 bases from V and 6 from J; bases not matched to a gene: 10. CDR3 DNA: TGCAGTGCTAGAGATTCTGGTAGCGGGTCTGCCGGGGAGCTGTTTTTT. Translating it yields CSARDSGSGSAGELFF.

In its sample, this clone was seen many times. CDR3 loop: CASSQGASSYNEQFF. The DNA for the CDR3 is TGTGCCAGCAGCCAGGGGGCGAGCTCCTACAATGAGCAGTTCTTC. V is TRBV7-6 and J is TRBJ2-1; TRBD1 matches at 8 bases. The length of the CDR3 is 15 residues. In germline, CDR1 is SGHVS, CDR2 FNYEAQ. Trimming at V came to 5 bases and at J to 0 bases, leaving 3 bases not matched to a gene.